The 2 T cell receptor beta chains below come from one sample, sequenced in a study of blood T cell repertoires in COVID-19. Generated by immunoSEQ multiplex PCR, the TCRdb table keeps only in-frame clones and is missing some. Here the sample spans roughly 250,000 clones, approximately 83% being singletons. Sequenced input: peripheral blood. These receptors were obtained from a woman aged 50 to 60 with acute or convalescent COVID-19.

This clone was detected a few times. This sequence joins TRBV19 and TRBJ1-6; the match to TRBD1 covers 7 bases. The germline CDR1 and CDR2 sequences are LNHDA and SQIVND (reference sequence). After removal of 6 bases from V and 10 bases from J, the junction contained 9 bases not matched to a gene. This CDR3 contains 14 residues. The CDR3 DNA reads TGTGCCAGTAGCCAGGACAGGATGAGGTCACCCCTCCACTTT. Protein sequence: CASSQDRMRSPLHF.

This chain joins TRBV6-5 and TRBJ2-1; no reliable D call. This CDR3 region has 15 residues. Germline V gives CDR1 MNHEY, CDR2 SVGAGI. V dropped 0 bases and J dropped 0 bases, with 6 bases sitting between them. The CDR3 nucleotides read TGTGCCAGCAGTTACTCGGTCAGCTCCTACAATGAGCAGTTCTTC. This gives the protein CASSYSVSSYNEQFF.